The source of this T cell receptor (beta chain) is a study of shared clonotypes between healthy human individuals (dated by TCRdb to 2018 to 2020). Describing the broader study: The cohort comprised two women and a few men aged 18 to 49 years. For each donor, CD4 naive and CD4 memory were each run on three plates, CD8 naive on two plates, and CD8 memory on one plate. The study deeply sequenced blood TCR repertoires of several healthy adults to estimate repertoire size and the extent of clonotype sharing between individuals. Each donor's leukapheresis produced roughly between roughly 0.85 and 10 billion PBMCs. To increase sequencing depth and limit assay-specific biases, different laboratories used diverse techniques to prepare libraries and sequence TCR repertoires. The paper as a whole reports these results and caveats: Pairwise subsampling indicated that sequencing depth was expected to affect the degree of clonotype sharing among donors. Because the study included only a small number of donors, the genetic and exposure-history diversity represented was limited. Compared with non-shared clonotypes, clonotypes shared by all four sorted-subset donors had higher generation probabilities. Sampling was restricted to blood, and TCR repertoires in tissue are likely to differ from TCR repertoires in blood. When a handful of donors were compared, the shared fraction of clonotypes was 5% to 6.5% for naive CD4, around 3.6% for naive CD8, roughly 2.5% for memory CD4, and roughly 0.43% for memory CD8. Rarefaction of sorted-subset datasets indicated incomplete sequencing despite the large sequencing depth. Larger estimated clonotype richness was generally found for naive subsets than for memory subsets.

V loses 4 bases of germline sequence and J loses 2 bases, and the interval between the two ends is 8 bases. Reading from cysteine to phenylalanine, the CDR3 counts 13 amino acids. The DNA shown is the 39-base CDR3, in frame from base 1. From a lookup of the germline V gene (reference sequence), CDR1 and CDR2 are SEHNR and FQNEAQ. Notes on this clone: Its antigen is still unknown. Within one base of it there is no much larger clone, and no base qualities were kept.

Healthy HIV-negative adults with no recently reported acute infections or vaccinations were included as donors. All donors were Caucasian adults living in Nashville, Tennessee, USA. CD4+ T cells were enriched through magnetic negative selection, after which naive cells were positively selected on CD45RA and the remaining negative fraction served as the memory subset. Blood was collected by leukapheresis, and PBMCs were isolated by Ficoll-Histopaque density gradient centrifugation and then cryopreserved in liquid nitrogen vapor phase. Purity and quantity of every magnetically sorted T cell population were checked by analytical flow cytometry. Each sorted fraction had its genomic DNA isolated and then quantified by UV absorbance on a Nanodrop 2000c. Using the deep immunoSEQ assay, TCR CDR3 regions were amplified from genomic DNA by multiplex PCR. Extracted genomic DNA from each cell subset was distributed evenly across all wells of several immunoSEQ 96-well plates, and each plate was treated as a replicate. Each replicate PCR for sorted subsets received approximately 220 ng genomic DNA, equal to roughly 30,000 T cell genomes. Purified libraries were measured with a Qubit 3.0 fluorometer, size-checked on a Bioanalyzer 2100, and measured again with the KAPA Library Quantification kit. Every immunoSEQ 96-well plate was sequenced on a separate single-read 150-cycle Illumina NextSeq 550 flow cell. Regarding the original processing steps: Because the immunoSEQ output held only junctional sequences and lacked quality scores, the filtering could not match the filtering applied to full-length reads. To assign V/J genes and CDR3, sequences were annotated against IMGT germline references using PyIR, a Python wrapper for IgBLAST v1.9. Reads were removed for weak V/J assignments (E-value above 1e-6), missing CDR3, stop codons, out-of-frame junctions, or ambiguous translated residues. V3J clonotypes were defined by identical inferred V gene, J gene, and CDR3 amino acid sequence. The percentage overlap between two repertoires was calculated by dividing the number of shared unique clonotypes by the size of the smaller repertoire. Three approaches were used to assess repertoire richness: RTK rarefaction, the Chao1 estimator, and Recon v2.1 estimates of unobserved clonotypes. OLGA was used to compute generation probabilities for all TCRbeta clonotypes that the gDNA method yielded from a few donors. TCRdb re-hosts the immuneACCESS table, in-frame sequences only. Its copies lack some clones; in the studies checked, an unresolved V gene accounts for under half of them, and the cause for the rest is not known. V and J calls and clone size are as listed in that table; D and trimming were resolved from the DNA. The sample table contains approximately 2,000,000 clones; only one count was recorded for about nine tenths of them. 0.37% of the sample lies in the top ten.

The receptor's source is a man aged 18 to 30 in good health. Some clones in this sample may be carry-over from other donors' samples. Specimen: naive CD4+ T cells from PBMCs. This specimen's cell subset or site label, interpreted: CD45RA+ positively selected. In this chain, TRBV7-9 is recombined with TRBJ1-1; the D gene cannot be named for sure. The CDR3 corresponds to CASSWTSNTEAFF. The sequenced DNA is TGTGCCAGCAGCTGGACCTCAAACACTGAAGCTTTCTTT.